One sample yielded the 19 T cell receptor beta chains listed below, sequenced in a study of blood T cells in healthy people across ages. The second PCR ran roughly 6 to 11 cycles with a sample-barcoded 5' primer and J-beta primers. MiXCR was run by TCRdb on the 5' RACE reads, yielding one entry per CDR3 protein. The table shows hundreds of thousands of distinct CDR3 sequences, with 55% to 65% occurring only once. The specimen was blood. Receptor source: a man younger than 45 in good health.

V is TRBV4-1 and J is TRBJ2-7, with unresolved D. V lost 1 base, J lost 1 base, and 11 bases lay in between. Germline CDR1 and CDR2: MGHRA and YSYEKL. The CDR3 sequence is 15 residues long. In DNA, the CDR3 is TGCGCCAGCAGCCAAGTGGCAGGCCCATCCTACGAGCAGTACTTC. Its translation: CASSQVAGPSYEQYF.

The rearrangement uses TRBV4-3 and TRBJ2-4; D possibly corresponds to TRBD1 (5 bases). The DNA end lines up better with TRBJ2-7; the J call may be wrong. This CDR3 is 14 amino acids long. Germline V gene sequence: CDR1 LGHNA, CDR2 YSLEER. CDR3 sequence: CASSQDRNRNEQYF. CDR3 in DNA: TGCGCCAGCAGCCAAGATCGGAACAGGAACGAGCAGTACTTC.

This clonotype turned up a few times. The CDR3, as DNA: TGCGCCAGCAGCCAAGAAGGGAACGGGCCCCATGAGCAGTTCTTC. It is translated as CASSQEGNGPHEQFF. This chain joins TRBV4-3 and TRBJ2-1, with D unclear. Looked up from germline, CDR1 is LGHNA and CDR2 is YSLEER. The V end lost 0 bases, the J end lost 8 bases, and 14 bases lay between the germline ends. The CDR3 loop spans 15 amino acids.

The chain is built from TRBV7-2 and TRBJ2-3; 12 nucleotides agree with TRBD2. The CDR3 has 17 amino acids. Germline V gene sequence: CDR1 SGHTA, CDR2 FQGNSA. Trimming removed 5 bases from V and 2 bases from J; junction bases left unmatched: 8. The CDR3 coding sequence is TGTGCCAGCAGCACCGGGACTAGCGGGTCGATCACAGATACGCAGTATTTT. Its translation: CASSTGTSGSITDTQYF.

V gene TRBV25-1 combines with J gene TRBJ2-7, with TRBD1 identical over 9 bases. The CDR3 runs to 15 residues. Trimming took 2 bases from V and 2 from J; bases not matched to a gene: 4. Germline lookup yields CDR1 MGHDK and CDR2 SYGVNS. DNA for the CDR3: TGTGCCAGCAGTGAAGGGACAGGGCTTACCTACGAGCAGTACTTC. Translating gives CASSEGTGLTYEQYF.

This chain connects TRBV29-1 to TRBJ2-5; no definite D call. CDR3 length equals 13 residues. The V gene's germline CDR1 is SQVTM and CDR2 ANQGSEA. V lost 3 bases, J lost 5 bases, and 13 bases lay in between. CDR3 sequence reads: CSVDGQRSETQYF. The CDR3 DNA sequence: TGCAGCGTTGACGGGCAGCGCTCGGAGACCCAGTACTTC.

CDR3 in amino acids: CASSQGGTGPSRSQYF. CDR3 nucleotide sequence: TGCGCCAGCAGCCAAGGAGGGACAGGACCCTCCAGGAGCCAGTACTTC. The rearrangement uses TRBV4-1 and TRBJ2-5; 8 nucleotides agree with TRBD1. The length of the CDR3 is 16 residues. Germline loops: CDR1 MGHRA, CDR2 YSYEKL. Trimming took 1 base from V and 10 from J; bases not matched to a gene: 14.

CDR3 loop: CASSQDDQGSFYGYTF. CDR3 DNA sequence: TGTGCCAGCAGCCAAGACGACCAGGGGTCTTTCTATGGCTACACCTTC. V is TRBV14 and J is TRBJ1-2, with a possible D match to TRBD1 (6 bases). Trimming stripped 0 bases from V and 4 bases from J, with 15 bases between. The length of the CDR3 is 16 residues. Germline CDR1 SGHDN, CDR2 FVKESK.

V is TRBV12-3 or TRBV12-4 and J is TRBJ2-5; D tentatively reads TRBD1 or TRBD2 (5 bases each). The end of the DNA fits TRBJ2-7 better, so the J call may be wrong. This CDR3 region has 15 residues. The CDR3 nucleotides are TGTGCCAGCAGTTTAAGTGGGGGAAGAGAGTACGAGCAGTACTTC. Translating it yields CASSLSGGREYEQYF.

CDR3 coding DNA: TGTGCCAGCAGCGGAATCGGGACAGGGTTCACAGATACGCAGTATTTT. It specifies CASSGIGTGFTDTQYF. The chain has TRBV9 and TRBJ2-3, with TRBD1 matching over 9 bases. The junction had 7 bases not matched to a gene; V was cut back by 3 bases and J by 2 bases. The germline V gene has CDR1 SGDLS and CDR2 YYNGEE. There are 16 residues in the CDR3.

This clonotype was observed a single time. The chain combines TRBV4-3 with TRBJ2-3, with TRBD1 matching over 8 bases. V shed 0 bases, J shed 0 bases, and the junction held 5 bases outside the gene matches. CDR1 and CDR2 from the germline V gene are LGHNA and YSLEER. The CDR3 has 17 amino acids. The CDR3 here is CASSQDPTGASTDTQYF. CDR3 nucleotide sequence: TGCGCCAGCAGCCAAGACCCGACAGGGGCTAGCACAGATACGCAGTATTTT.

This sequence joins TRBV5-4 and TRBJ2-3; TRBD2 is a possible D gene (6 bases). The germline CDR1 and CDR2 sequences are SGHNT and YYREEE (reference sequence). The V end lost 0 bases, the J end lost 0 bases, and 11 bases lay between the germline ends. The CDR3 extends over 16 amino acids. This CDR3 reads CASSLGRGPSTDTQYF. CDR3 coding DNA: TGTGCCAGCAGCTTGGGGCGGGGCCCGAGCACAGATACGCAGTATTTT.

The gene calls are TRBV6-2 or TRBV6-3 and TRBJ2-4, with D tentatively TRBD1 (6 bases). With the DNA end fitting TRBJ2-7 better, the J assignment may be wrong. Germline values: CDR1 MNHEY, CDR2 SVGEGT. This CDR3 is built from 15 residues. As DNA, the CDR3 is TGTGCCAGCATCCCCGAAGGGGGATGGACGTACGAGCAGTACTTC. Amino acid sequence: CASIPEGGWTYEQYF.

V and J are TRBV14 and TRBJ2-1; 8 positions agree with TRBD1. Germline CDR1 reads SGHDN; CDR2 reads FVKESK. The CDR3 sequence is 16 residues long. V lost 4 bases, J lost 10 bases, and 15 bases stayed unmatched. CDR3 amino acids: CASSPELRDRPREQFF. CDR3 nucleotide sequence: TGTGCCAGCAGCCCTGAGCTCCGGGACAGGCCACGGGAGCAGTTCTTC. The variable domain in full, with the rest retrieved from reference TRBV14 and TRBJ2-1, is EAGVTQFPSHSVIEKGQTVTLRCDPISGHDNLYWYRRVMGKEIKFLLHFVKESKQDESGMPNNRFLAERTGGTYSTLKVQPAELEDSGVYFCASSPELRDRPREQFFGPGTRLTVL.

The chain links TRBV4-3 to TRBJ2-6, with D tentatively TRBD1 or TRBD2 (5 bases each). Germline CDR1 is LGHNA and CDR2 is YSLEER. Trimming cost V 4 bases and J 0 bases, with 19 bases left between them. The CDR3 has 19 amino acids. CDR3 DNA sequence: TGCGCCAGCAGCCCCACGGGACGGGGCCTATCCTCTGGGGCCAACGTCCTGACTTTC. This codes for CASSPTGRGLSSGANVLTF.

This clonotype has only a few counts. The chain links TRBV2 to TRBJ2-3, with TRBD1 matching over 9 bases. This CDR3 is built from 15 residues. From germline, CDR1 is SNHLY and CDR2 FYNNEI. V was clipped by 4 bases and J by 4 bases; unmatched bases: 6. The CDR3 loop reads CASSAGTGRADTQYF. CDR3 nucleotides: TGTGCCAGCAGTGCAGGGACAGGGAGGGCAGATACGCAGTATTTT.

V usage is TRBV5-5 and J usage is TRBJ2-6, with a tentative D call TRBD1 (6 bases). The CDR3 is 18 amino acids. CDR1 and CDR2 from the germline V gene are SGHKS and YYEKEE (reference sequence). Trimming stripped 2 bases from V and 0 bases from J, with 15 bases between. The CDR3 protein is CASSFTPGHSSGANVLTF. The CDR3 DNA follows: TGTGCCAGCAGCTTTACACCGGGACACAGCTCTGGGGCCAACGTCCTGACTTTC.

The chain is built from TRBV7-6 and TRBJ1-1; the D gene is possibly TRBD1 (6 bases). Trimming shortened V by 3 bases and J by 5 bases, and 13 bases separated the two germline ends. Germline V gene data show CDR1 as SGHVS and CDR2 as FNYEAQ. The CDR3 spans 14 residues. DNA of the CDR3: TGTGCCAGCAGCTTTGGGGGGGCGTCAACTGAAGCTTTCTTT. As protein: CASSFGGASTEAFF.

CDR3 protein: CATSGTPFTNYGYTF. The DNA of the CDR3 is TGTGCCACCAGTGGGACTCCTTTTACTAACTATGGCTACACCTTC. The rearrangement joins TRBV24-1 to TRBJ1-2, with unresolved D. The germline gives CDR1 KGHDR, CDR2 SFDVKD. The V gene lost 5 bases and the J gene lost 0 bases, with 12 bases spanning the gap. The CDR3 has 15 residues.